Given below is one T cell receptor beta chain in context. The V gene lost 1 base and the J gene lost 7 bases, with 8 bases spanning the gap. The CDR3 extends over 14 amino acids. Germline loops: CDR1 LGHNA, CDR2 YSLEER. The sample originates from a study of blood T cell repertoires in COVID-19. Original data processing: How many nucleated cells were present was estimated from reference gene primer amplification. The protocol was immunoSEQ multiplex PCR, while the TCRdb copy is restricted to in-frame clones and leaves out a portion. The DNA gave D and trimming, while V, J and clone size come from that table. Of hundreds of thousands of clones in the sample, nearly 90% were seen once. Participants' reported clinical history set cohort assignment. A PCR-confirmed or clinician-diagnosed COVID-19 case had contacted exposed participants within 2 weeks of entry.

The chain has TRBV4-3 and TRBJ1-6, with D maybe TRBD1 (5 bases). Sequencing was carried out using PBMCs or T cells enriched from blood (not recorded which). The source is a woman younger than 30 who had been exposed to COVID-19. CDR3 residues: CASSQGGRNSPLHF. The CDR3 DNA is TGCGCCAGCAGCCAAGGGGGCAGGAATTCACCCCTCCACTTT.